These T cell receptor beta chains were read from a single sample in a study of blood T cell repertoires in COVID-19. TCRdb's copy holds only in-frame clones and misses some; the assay was immunoSEQ multiplex PCR. The profile shows about 110,000 clones, around 78% of them singletons. The sample was peripheral blood. These receptors all stem from an elderly man with COVID-19, enrolled during active disease. Both conserved end residues are part of each CDR3. Fields, in order: clone size, CDR3 length, V gene, J gene, D gene, CDR3 DNA, CDR3 protein. A D gene is named only where the DNA matches it firmly. Clone size is stated in some rows and not others, as once, few, many or a class when expanded.

NA,15,TRBV18,TRBJ1-1,NA,TGTGCCAGCTCACTAACTAAGTTTCTGAACACTGAAGCTTTCTTT,CASSLTKFLNTEAFF
NA,15,TRBV5-4,TRBJ1-2,TRBD1,TGTGCCAGCAGCTTTATGGCCAAGACAGGGGAAGGCTACACCTTC,CASSFMAKTGEGYTF
NA,13,TRBV7-8,TRBJ1-2,TRBD1,TGTGCCAGCAGCGGGACAGGGTCCTATGGCTACACCTTC,CASSGTGSYGYTF
NA,14,TRBV6-1,TRBJ2-1,NA,TGTGCCAGCAGTGAACGGGGGGCGCGGAATGAGCAGTTCTTC,CASSERGARNEQFF
NA,16,TRBV27,TRBJ2-2,TRBD2,TGTGCCAGCAGTGCGACTAGCGGGACGATCGCCGGGGAGCTGTTTTTT,CASSATSGTIAGELFF
NA,12,TRBV7-2,TRBJ1-2,NA,TGTGCCAGCAGTTCGTCCTGGGCGGGCTACACCTTC,CASSSSWAGYTF
NA,15,TRBV18,TRBJ1-3,NA,TGTGCCAGCTCACCATTCGGGGGGCTCGGAAACACCATATATTTT,CASSPFGGLGNTIYF
NA,12,TRBV25-1,TRBJ2-7,NA,TGTGCCAGCAGTGCCTCGGTTTACGAGCAGTACTTC,CASSASVYEQYF
NA,15,TRBV6-5,TRBJ1-1,NA,TGTGCCAGCAGCCGACAGGCTCGATTGAACACTGAAGCTTTCTTT,CASSRQARLNTEAFF
NA,18,TRBV11-3,TRBJ2-2,TRBD1,TGTGCCAGCAGCTTAAGGGCCTGGACAGGGACTCACACCGGGGAGCTGTTTTTT,CASSLRAWTGTHTGELFF
NA,14,TRBV5-1,TRBJ1-1,NA,TGCGCCAGCAGCTTGGAGGAGGGGTACACTGAAGCTTTCTTT,CASSLEEGYTEAFF
NA,14,TRBV25-1,TRBJ2-2,TRBD2,TGTGCCAGTGGGGGGGAAATGGGCACCGGGGAGCTGTTTTTT,CASGGEMGTGELFF
NA,14,TRBV3-1/TRBV3-2,TRBJ1-5,NA,TGTGCCAGCAGCCTGGGGGGGGGCAATCAGCCCCAGCATTTT,CASSLGGGNQPQHF
NA,14,TRBV6-4,TRBJ2-3,NA,TGTGCCAGCAGTGACTTTGCGGGCACAGATACGCAGTATTTT,CASSDFAGTDTQYF
NA,12,TRBV5-6,TRBJ2-1,NA,TGTGCCAGCAGCAGGCAGGTAGATGAGCAGTTCTTC,CASSRQVDEQFF
NA,18,TRBV7-9,TRBJ2-7,TRBD2,TGTGCCAGCAGCTTAAAGGGGACTAGCGGGGGATACTCCTACGAGCAGTACTTC,CASSLKGTSGGYSYEQYF
NA,16,TRBV3-1/TRBV3-2,TRBJ2-1,TRBD2,TGTGCCAGCAGCCAAGATTCTAGCGGGTGGTACAATGAGCAGTTCTTC,CASSQDSSGWYNEQFF
NA,16,TRBV14,TRBJ2-7,TRBD1,TGTGCCAGCAGCCAAGATAGGGACAGGTACCCCTACGAGCAGTACTTC,CASSQDRDRYPYEQYF
NA,14,TRBV6-6,TRBJ2-7,TRBD2,TGTGCCAGCAGCGGAACTAGCGGGAGTTACGAGCAGTACTTC,CASSGTSGSYEQYF
few,15,TRBV5-1,TRBJ1-1,NA,TGCGCCAGCAGCTTGGGACGGGTAGGAAACACTGAAGCTTTCTTT,CASSLGRVGNTEAFF
NA,12,TRBV28,TRBJ1-6,NA,TGTGCCACTACGGGGATCGATTCACCCCTCCACTTT,CATTGIDSPLHF
few,13,TRBV19,TRBJ2-5,NA,TGTGCCACTTCCCGGGACATGCAAGAGACCCAGTACTTC,CATSRDMQETQYF
NA,15,TRBV19,TRBJ2-7,NA,TGTGCCAGTAGTATACAGGCTTTAAACTCCTACGAGCAGTACTTC,CASSIQALNSYEQYF
NA,15,TRBV6-5,TRBJ1-3,TRBD1,TGTGCCAGCAGTAGGGACAGGGACTCTGGAAACACCATATATTTT,CASSRDRDSGNTIYF
NA,13,TRBV9,TRBJ2-7,NA,TGTGCCAGCAGCAGGGGTCAAAGGTGGGAGCAGTACTTC,CASSRGQRWEQYF
NA,13,TRBV6-5,TRBJ2-2,NA,TGTGCCAGCAATGCGGCGAACACCGGGGAGCTGTTTTTT,CASNAANTGELFF
NA,15,TRBV4-2,TRBJ2-7,NA,TGTGCCAGCAGCCAAGTAAAGGGGCCTCCCTACGAGCAGTACTTC,CASSQVKGPPYEQYF
NA,15,TRBV28,TRBJ2-5,NA,TGTGCCAGCAGTTTTCTGAGGGGGTTACAAGAGACCCAGTACTTC,CASSFLRGLQETQYF
NA,14,TRBV18,TRBJ2-1,TRBD1,TGTGCCAGCTCAGCTCAGGGGGCGAACAATGAGCAGTTCTTC,CASSAQGANNEQFF
NA,13,TRBV5-1,TRBJ2-5,NA,TGCGCCAGCAGCTTGGGACAACAAGAGACCCAGTACTTC,CASSLGQQETQYF
NA,17,TRBV10-1,TRBJ2-2,TRBD2,TGCGCCAGCAGTGAGTCAGCGGGAGCTCAAAACACCGGGGAGCTGTTTTTT,CASSESAGAQNTGELFF